This TCR beta chain was recorded in a study of blood T cell repertoires in COVID-19. Study-wide context: Samples taken during acute and convalescent COVID-19 were collected in the United States, Italy and Spain. Sample material is recorded as cDNA or gDNA derived from T cells, B-cell-depleted T cells, or PBMCs.

Per the study methods: The assay estimated nucleated cells by amplifying reference gene primers. Assay used: immunoSEQ multiplex PCR; TCRdb lists only in-frame clones, some missing. D and trimming come from the DNA, and the V and J calls and clone size come from that table. The sample lists roughly 62,000 clones; about 83% were seen once. This CDR3 contains 17 residues. V lost 3 bases, J lost 6 bases, and 9 bases stayed unmatched. Germline V gene data show CDR1 as MDHEN and CDR2 as SYDVKM. The genes are TRBV28 and TRBJ2-1, with 12 bases identical to TRBD2. Sequences were obtained from peripheral blood. This sequence was found in a human donor in a cohort sampled during active COVID-19. The CDR3 sequence is CASSFWLAGGGGNEQFF. As DNA, the CDR3 is TGTGCCAGCAGTTTCTGGCTAGCGGGAGGGGGGGGCAATGAGCAGTTCTTC. The full variable domain, in which reference TRBV28 and TRBJ2-1 provide the parts outside the CDR3, is DVKVTQSSRYLVKRTGEKVFLECVQDMDHENMFWYRQDPGLGLRLIYFSYDVKMKEKGDIPEGYSVSREKKERFSLILESASTNQTSMYLCASSFWLAGGGGNEQFFGPGTRLTVL.